Below, 27 T cell receptor beta chains from the same sample are listed, as sequenced in a study of cytomegalovirus exposure and HLA in healthy donors (dated by TCRdb to 2016 to 2017). Library generation was performed with the immunoSEQ multiplex PCR assay. For the multiplex PCR, a mixture combining 60 forward primers for TCR Vbeta segments and 13 reverse primers for TCR Jbeta segments was used. This is the immuneACCESS table as TCRdb keeps it, with only in-frame sequences that have V and J called. A part of the clones is gone; compared with another copy, unresolved V genes explain less than half, and the rest is unexplained. This sample is represented by some 120,000 clones; roughly three quarters of them were singletons. The ten largest clonotypes hold 2.5% to 3% of the sample. The sequenced sample consisted of PBMCs. These receptors were obtained from a woman between 18 and 29 years old in good health and CMV-seropositive.

Only a few counts were recorded for this clone. The CDR3 here is CASQGGNTEAFF. CDR3 bases: TGTGCCAGTCAAGGAGGAAACACTGAAGCTTTCTTT. The chain couples TRBV7-9 to TRBJ1-1; D is uncertain. The CDR3 spans 12 residues. CDR1 and CDR2 (germline): SEHNR, FQNEAQ (reference sequence). Trimming pared 9 bases from V and 2 bases from J, leaving 10 bases between.

Comments on this clone: The sample holds other DNA sequences that translate to the same CDR3. J is TRBJ2-2 and V is TRBV4-1, with 7 bases aligning to TRBD2. Germline CDR1 and CDR2: MGHRA and YSYEKL. Losses at the gene ends were 1 base for V and 2 bases for J; bases not matched to a gene: 4. The CDR3 runs to 16 residues. CDR3 DNA: TGCGCCAGCAGCCAAGGGCTAGCGGAAAACACCGGGGAGCTGTTTTTT. It yields the protein CASSQGLAENTGELFF.

The J gene is TRBJ2-3, the V gene TRBV5-1; 12 nucleotides align to TRBD2. Germline values: CDR1 SGHRS, CDR2 YFSETQ. The junction had 6 bases not matched to a gene; V was cut back by 4 bases and J by 6 bases. The CDR3 covers 15 residues. This CDR3 reads CASSPQTSGSDTQYF. The CDR3 DNA is TGCGCCAGCAGCCCACAGACTAGCGGGAGTGATACGCAGTATTTT.

Remarks on this clone: The junction does not match germline at one end; this may be a read error. The V and J genes are TRBV7-9 and TRBJ1-1, with no clear D. The CDR3 runs 13 residues. Per germline, CDR1 SEHNR and CDR2 FQNEAQ (reference sequence). For the CDR3, the DNA is TGTTCCAGCAGCTTAGCGCCAGGTCCTGAAGCTTTCTTT. Encoded protein: CSSSLAPGPEAFF.

The chain links TRBV20-1 to TRBJ1-2; D might be TRBD1 (6 bases). CDR1 and CDR2 from the germline V gene are DFQATT and SNEGSKA (reference sequence). There are 11 residues in the CDR3. V lost 5 bases, J lost 8 bases, and 12 bases lay in between. CDR3 amino acids: CSAASGEGYTF. Here the CDR3 DNA reads TGCAGTGCTGCCTCAGGGGAAGGCTACACCTTC.

Comments on this clone: This sample includes further DNA sequences coding for the same CDR3. The rearrangement joins TRBV27 to TRBJ1-6, with D possibly matching TRBD1 (5 bases). V was cut by 6 bases and J by 7 bases, with 7 bases left in between. The length of the CDR3 is 12 residues. The germline gives CDR1 MNHEY, CDR2 SMNVEV (reference sequence). CDR3 nucleotide sequence: TGTGCCAGCAGGACAGCCAATTCACCCCTCCACTTT. Protein sequence: CASRTANSPLHF.

Regarding this clone: One end of the junction varies from germline; a read error may be responsible. The rearrangement links TRBV7-7 to TRBJ2-7; TRBD2 matches at 7 bases. CDR1 SSHAT and CDR2 FNYEAQ come from the germline V gene (reference sequence). The CDR3 sequence is 15 residues long. The CDR3 here is CASSLASGFSYEQYF. CDR3 nucleotide sequence: TGTGCTAGCAGCTTGGCTAGCGGATTCTCCTACGAGCAGTACTTC.

This chain connects TRBV14 to TRBJ2-5; TRBD2 matches 8 bases. Germline CDR1 reads SGHDN; CDR2 reads FVKESK. J gave up 3 bases and V 3 bases, and 12 bases lay outside the gene matches. The length of the CDR3 is 17 residues. The CDR3 loop reads CASSHQAGAWGEETQYF. In DNA form, the CDR3 reads TGTGCCAGCAGCCACCAAGCGGGAGCGTGGGGTGAAGAGACCCAGTACTTC.

The V call is TRBV10-3, the J call TRBJ2-1; 7 positions match TRBD1. Trimming cost V 6 bases and J 6 bases; bases outside gene matches: 8. Germline CDR1 and CDR2: ENHRY and SYGVKD. This CDR3 is 14 amino acids long. CDR3 sequence: CAISWTGGGNEQFF. CDR3 nucleotide sequence: TGTGCCATCAGCTGGACAGGTGGAGGCAATGAGCAGTTCTTC.

The rearrangement uses TRBV5-6 and TRBJ1-4; D unclear. The V end lost 4 bases, the J end lost 8 bases, and 9 bases lay between the germline ends. The CDR3 runs to 12 residues. CDR1 and CDR2 (germline): SGHDT, YYEEEE. Here the CDR3 reads CASSINREKLFF. The CDR3 DNA reads TGTGCCAGCAGCATCAACAGAGAAAAACTGTTTTTT.

The chain has TRBV7-9 and TRBJ2-7; 8 nucleotides agree with TRBD2. This CDR3 region has 17 residues. Germline trimming cut 1 base from V and 7 bases from J; bases unmatched to any gene: 15. From germline, CDR1 is SEHNR and CDR2 FQNEAQ (reference sequence). CDR3 sequence reads: CASSLVGIRRGAGEQYF. The DNA for the CDR3 is TGTGCCAGCAGCTTAGTAGGAATACGGCGGGGGGCAGGTGAGCAGTACTTC.

This clone has more than one count but fewer than ten. The CDR3, as DNA: TGTGCCAGCAGGGGACAGGGTGAGGGTGAAAAACTGTTTTTT. Residues: CASRGQGEGEKLFF. The chain uses TRBV27 and TRBJ1-4, with 9 bases aligning to TRBD1. Germline CDR1 is MNHEY and CDR2 is SMNVEV (reference sequence). The J segment lost 7 bases and the V segment lost 6 bases, leaving 6 bases of the junction unmatched. The CDR3 contains 14 residues.

This clone was detected only once. CDR3 in DNA: TGTGCCAGCGCCCCAGGGGCTAGCGGGAGTCAGGGGGAGACCCAGTACTTC. Translation gives CASAPGASGSQGETQYF. The chain carries TRBV27 and TRBJ2-5; TRBD2 aligns across 10 bases. The CDR3 has 17 amino acids. V lost 8 bases to trimming and J lost 5 bases; unmatched junction nucleotides: 17. Germline assignment: CDR1 MNHEY and CDR2 SMNVEV (reference sequence).

Relative to its sample, this clone is medium-sized. The chain joins TRBV2 to TRBJ1-2; 9 nucleotides agree with TRBD1. The trim removed 7 bases at V and 4 bases at J, leaving 16 bases unmatched. Germline-derived CDR1 and CDR2 are SNHLY and FYNNEI. The CDR3 loop spans 17 amino acids. CDR3 nucleotide sequence: TGTGCCAGCACGGGACAGGGAGGTTTTAATGGTCCCTATGGCTACACCTTC. Protein sequence: CASTGQGGFNGPYGYTF.

The J gene is TRBJ1-2, the V gene TRBV6-5, with D perhaps matching TRBD1 (6 bases). The CDR3 loop spans 13 amino acids. V was cut by 8 bases and J by 4 bases, with 14 bases left in between. From germline, CDR1 is MNHEY and CDR2 SVGAGI. The DNA for the CDR3 is TGTGCCAGCGGGGGGGGCAGGTCCTATGGCTACACCTTC. It codes for CASGGGRSYGYTF.

V and J are TRBV13 and TRBJ2-7, with D perhaps TRBD2 (5 bases). Germline assignment: CDR1 PRHDT and CDR2 FYEKMQ (reference sequence). V lost 5 bases, J lost 5 bases, and 13 bases lay in between. The CDR3 extends over 13 amino acids. CDR3 bases: TGTGCCAGCAGCCACGATGAGGGCCACGAGCAGTACTTC. This sequence encodes CASSHDEGHEQYF.

J is TRBJ2-2 and V is TRBV2; TRBD2 is a possible D gene (5 bases). This CDR3 region has 13 residues. Germline assignment: CDR1 SNHLY and CDR2 FYNNEI. V was shortened by 1 base and J by 5 bases, with 5 bases between the two germline ends. The chain's CDR3 is CASSEGTTGELFF. In nucleotides, the CDR3 is TGTGCCAGCAGTGAAGGGACTACCGGGGAGCTGTTTTTT. Together with reference TRBV2 and TRBJ2-2, the CDR3 gives the full variable domain: EPEVTQTPSHQVTQMGQEVILRCVPISNHLYFYWYRQILGQKVEFLVSFYNNEISEKSEIFDDQFSVERPDGSNFTLKIRSTKLEDSAMYFCASSEGTTGELFFGEGSRLTVL.

V is TRBV10-2 and J is TRBJ2-7, with TRBD1 matching over 11 bases. Germline V gene sequence: CDR1 WSHSY, CDR2 SAAADI. The trim removed 4 bases at V and 6 bases at J, leaving 2 bases unmatched. The CDR3 extends over 13 amino acids. CDR3 sequence: CASSGTGGREQYF. The DNA of the CDR3 is TGCGCCAGCAGTGGGACAGGGGGCCGCGAGCAGTACTTC.

The V call is TRBV7-9, the J call TRBJ1-1; TRBD1 aligns across 7 bases. The CDR3 sequence is 12 residues long. V dropped 5 bases and J dropped 6; count of bases not matched to a gene: 3. Germline CDR1 reads SEHNR; CDR2 reads FQNEAQ (reference sequence). The CDR3 reads CASSGTVPEAFF. CDR3 DNA sequence: TGTGCCAGCAGCGGGACAGTTCCTGAAGCTTTCTTT.

This clone was counted between two and nine times. The chain carries TRBV4-1 and TRBJ1-4, with D hard to call. V lost 4 bases to trimming and J lost 8 bases, with 11 bases between them. CDR1 is MGHRA and CDR2 is YSYEKL in the germline V gene. This CDR3 contains 13 residues. The CDR3 region is CASSPRIYEKLFF. The CDR3 region has the DNA TGCGCCAGCAGCCCCAGGATTTACGAAAAACTGTTTTTT.

Here the CDR3 reads CASSSRLAGEAGELFF. The CDR3 nucleotides are TGTGCCAGCAGCTCACGCCTAGCGGGAGAGGCCGGGGAGCTGTTTTTT. J is TRBJ2-2 and V is TRBV5-6, with TRBD2 identical over 10 bases. The CDR3 extends over 16 amino acids. From germline, CDR1 is SGHDT and CDR2 YYEEEE. V shed 3 bases, J shed 6 bases, and the junction held 8 bases outside the gene matches.

This chain links TRBV11-2 with TRBJ1-1; D may be TRBD1 (5 bases). The length of the CDR3 is 15 residues. Germline V lookup: CDR1 SGHAT, CDR2 FQNNGV. Trimming took off 0 bases at V and 5 bases at J, with 13 bases between the two ends. CDR3 DNA: TGTGCCAGCAGCTTAGACGGGGGTGGGTATACTGAAGCTTTCTTT. It codes for CASSLDGGGYTEAFF.

This chain links TRBV27 with TRBJ1-1; D remains unclear. V dropped 8 bases and J dropped 1 base, with 8 bases sitting between them. CDR3 length equals 12 residues. The germline V gene has CDR1 MNHEY and CDR2 SMNVEV (reference sequence). CDR3: CASSEPNTEAFF. Written as DNA, the CDR3 is TGTGCCAGCTCGGAGCCGAACACTGAAGCTTTCTTT.

The rearrangement links TRBV6-6 to TRBJ1-5; TRBD1 might be the D (6 bases). V lost 2 bases to trimming and J lost 3 bases, with 11 bases between them. The CDR3 runs 15 residues. CDR1 and CDR2 from the germline V gene are MNHNY and SVGAGI (reference sequence). Written as DNA, the CDR3 is TGTGCCAGCAGTTACGCACAGGGAACCAATCAGCCCCAGCATTTT. Residues: CASSYAQGTNQPQHF.

V and J are TRBV4-1 and TRBJ2-7; 9 nucleotides agree with TRBD1. The CDR3 extends over 16 amino acids. CDR1 is MGHRA, CDR2 YSYEKL, per germline. J was trimmed by 4 bases and V by 2 bases; bases with no gene match: 9. The CDR3 protein is CASSQLISGQGYEQYF. CDR3 DNA sequence: TGCGCCAGCAGCCAACTTATTAGCGGACAGGGGTACGAGCAGTACTTC.

The rearrangement links TRBV4-1 to TRBJ2-7; weak D call: TRBD1 (5 bases). Germline V gene data show CDR1 as MGHRA and CDR2 as YSYEKL. This CDR3 has 14 residues. V was shortened by 1 base and J by 5 bases, with 12 bases between the two germline ends. The CDR3 region has the DNA TGCGCCAGCAGCCAAGTTCCAGGGAACCACGAGCAGTACTTC. Amino acid sequence: CASSQVPGNHEQYF.

The chain links TRBV13 to TRBJ2-1; 10 positions match TRBD2. Trimming cost V 10 bases and J 7 bases; bases outside gene matches: 10. Germline V gene lookup returns CDR1 PRHDT and CDR2 FYEKMQ (reference sequence). The CDR3 covers 14 residues. CDR3 in DNA: TGTGCCACCAAGGGGCTAGCGGGAGAGAATGAGCAGTTCTTC. This encodes CATKGLAGENEQFF.